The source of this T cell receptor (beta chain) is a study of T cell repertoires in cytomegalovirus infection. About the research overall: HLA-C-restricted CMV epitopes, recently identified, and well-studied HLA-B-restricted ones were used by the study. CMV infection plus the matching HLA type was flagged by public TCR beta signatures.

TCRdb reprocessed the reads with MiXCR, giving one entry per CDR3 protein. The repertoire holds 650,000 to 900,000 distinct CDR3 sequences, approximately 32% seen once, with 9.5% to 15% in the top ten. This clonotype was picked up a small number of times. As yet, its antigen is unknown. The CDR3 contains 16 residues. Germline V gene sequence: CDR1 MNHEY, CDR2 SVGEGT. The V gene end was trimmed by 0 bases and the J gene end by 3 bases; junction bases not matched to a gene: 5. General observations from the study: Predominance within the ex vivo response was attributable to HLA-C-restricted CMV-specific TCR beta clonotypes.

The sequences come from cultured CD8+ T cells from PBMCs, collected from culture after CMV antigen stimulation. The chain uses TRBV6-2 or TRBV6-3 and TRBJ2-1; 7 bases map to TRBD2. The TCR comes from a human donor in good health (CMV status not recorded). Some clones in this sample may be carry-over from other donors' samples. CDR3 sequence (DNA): TGTGCCAGCAGTTACTCGGTGGCGGGGGACTACAATGAGCAGTTCTTC. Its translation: CASSYSVAGDYNEQFF.